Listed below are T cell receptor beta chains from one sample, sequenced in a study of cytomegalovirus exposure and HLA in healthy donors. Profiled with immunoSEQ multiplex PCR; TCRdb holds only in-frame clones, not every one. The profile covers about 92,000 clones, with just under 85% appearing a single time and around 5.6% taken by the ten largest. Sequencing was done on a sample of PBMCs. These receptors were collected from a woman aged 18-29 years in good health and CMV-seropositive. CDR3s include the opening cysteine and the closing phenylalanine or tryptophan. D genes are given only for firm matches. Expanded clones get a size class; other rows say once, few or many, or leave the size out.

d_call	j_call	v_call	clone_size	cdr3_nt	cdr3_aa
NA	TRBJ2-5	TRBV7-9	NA	TGTGCCAGCAGCTTCCGAGAGACCCAGTACTTC	CASSFRETQYF
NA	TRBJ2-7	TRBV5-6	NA	TGTGCCAGCAGCTTCCCTCCCTGGGACACAAAATACGAGCAGTACTTC	CASSFPPWDTKYEQYF
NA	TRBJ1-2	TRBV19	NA	TGTGCCAAAAACCGACTCGGAAATGGCTACACCTTC	CAKNRLGNGYTF
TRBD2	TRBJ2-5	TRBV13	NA	TGTGCCAGCAGCTCGGGACTAGCGGGGGGAGAGACCCAGTACTTC	CASSSGLAGGETQYF
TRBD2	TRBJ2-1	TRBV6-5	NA	TGTGCCAGCAGTTACCAAGGACTAGCGGGAGGGAATGAGCAGTTCTTC	CASSYQGLAGGNEQFF
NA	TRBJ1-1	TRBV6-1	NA	TGTGCCAGCGGGGGGGGTTTGAGGGGCGAAGCTTTCTTT	CASGGGLRGEAFF
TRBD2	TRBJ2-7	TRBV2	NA	TGTGCCAGCAGTGAATATCTAGCGGGGGCTACCACCTACGAGCAGTACTTC	CASSEYLAGATTYEQYF
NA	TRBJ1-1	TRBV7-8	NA	TGTGCCAGCAGCCCCCGGAGGGTAGCTGAAGCTTTCTTT	CASSPRRVAEAFF
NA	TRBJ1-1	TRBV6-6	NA	TGTGCCAGCAGTTTTAATATGAACACTGAAGCTTTCTTT	CASSFNMNTEAFF
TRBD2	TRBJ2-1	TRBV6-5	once	TGTGCCAGCAGTTCGGGACTAGCCTATGAGCAGTTCTTC	CASSSGLAYEQFF
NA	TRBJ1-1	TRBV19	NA	TGTGCCAGTAGTACCTCGGCGACAGCCTCCCCTGAAGCTTTCTTT	CASSTSATASPEAFF
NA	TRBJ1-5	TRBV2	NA	TGTGCCAGCAGTGAAAGGTCCGGGAGAAGTCAGCCCCAGCATTTT	CASSERSGRSQPQHF
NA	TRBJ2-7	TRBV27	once	TGTGCCAGCAGTTTAGCCAGCAGGTCCCACGAGCAGTACTTC	CASSLASRSHEQYF
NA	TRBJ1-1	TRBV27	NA	TGTGCCAGCAGTTTAATCCAGGGGCACAAGGAGGCTTTCTTT	CASSLIQGHKEAFF
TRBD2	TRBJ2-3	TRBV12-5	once	TGTGCTAGTGGTCCCGGGACTAACACAGATACGCAGTATTTT	CASGPGTNTDTQYF
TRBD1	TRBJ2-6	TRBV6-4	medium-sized	TGTGCCAGCAGTGAAGGGGGCGCCTCTGGGGCCAACGTCCTGACTTTC	CASSEGGASGANVLTF
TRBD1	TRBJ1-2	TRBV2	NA	TGTGCCAGCGGGACAGGGTACGATGGCTACACCTTC	CASGTGYDGYTF
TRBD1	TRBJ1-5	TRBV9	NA	TGTGCCAGCAGCGCGACGGACAGGGTGAATCAGCCCCAGCATTTT	CASSATDRVNQPQHF
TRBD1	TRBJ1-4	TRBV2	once	TGTGCCAGCAGAGGGACAGGCTTTGAAAAACTGTTTTTT	CASRGTGFEKLFF
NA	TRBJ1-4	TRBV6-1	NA	TGTGCCAGCAGTGAATTGGGGGGTAGTGAAAAACTGTTTTTT	CASSELGGSEKLFF
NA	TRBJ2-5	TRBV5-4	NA	TGTGCCAGCAGCTTGACCGGGGATCGGGGGACCCAGTACTTC	CASSLTGDRGTQYF
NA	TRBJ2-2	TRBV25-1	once	TGTGCCAGCAGTGGAGGCCCCCTTTGGGCCGGGGAGCTGTTTTTT	CASSGGPLWAGELFF
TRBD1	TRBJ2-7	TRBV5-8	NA	TGTGCCAGCAGCTTGAGGGCAGGGGGCTGGTACGAGCAGTACTTC	CASSLRAGGWYEQYF
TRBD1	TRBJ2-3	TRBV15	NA	TGTGCCACCAGCAGGGGGGACAGCAGCACAGATACGCAGTATTTT	CATSRGDSSTDTQYF
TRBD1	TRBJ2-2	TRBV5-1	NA	TGCGCCAGCAGCTATAGACAGGGAGACACCGGGGAGCTGTTTTTT	CASSYRQGDTGELFF
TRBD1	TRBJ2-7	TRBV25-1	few	TGTGCCAGCAGTGATACTAGGGACAGCCACTCCTACGAGCAGTACTTC	CASSDTRDSHSYEQYF
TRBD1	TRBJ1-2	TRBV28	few	TGTGCCAGCAGTCTCGGGACAGGGGGAAACTATGGCTACACCTTC	CASSLGTGGNYGYTF
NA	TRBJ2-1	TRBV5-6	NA	TGTGCCAGCAGCTTGGCCGGGGAAAATGAGCAGTTCTTC	CASSLAGENEQFF
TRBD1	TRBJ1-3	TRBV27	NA	TGTGCCAGCAGTAACAGGGGGCAGGTAGGAAACACCATATATTTT	CASSNRGQVGNTIYF
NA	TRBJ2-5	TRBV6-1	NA	TGTGCCAGCATGACATCGACAGCGCAAGAGACCCAGTACTTC	CASMTSTAQETQYF
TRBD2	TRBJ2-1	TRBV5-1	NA	TGCGCCAGCAGCTTGAGCGGGAGGGGCCACAATGAGCAGTTCTTC	CASSLSGRGHNEQFF
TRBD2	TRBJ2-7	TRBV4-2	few	TGTGCCAGCAGCCAAGATCTCGGGAGGGCCCCAGAGCAGTACTTC	CASSQDLGRAPEQYF
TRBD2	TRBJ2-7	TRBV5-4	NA	TGTGCCAGCAGCTTGAACGCGGGAGTTGTCTACGAGCAGTACTTC	CASSLNAGVVYEQYF
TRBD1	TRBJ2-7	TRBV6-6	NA	TGTGCCAGCAGTTACCGACAGGGAAGGTCGGGAGAGCAGTACTTC	CASSYRQGRSGEQYF
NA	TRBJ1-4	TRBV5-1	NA	TGCGCCAGCAGCTTGGTTGGTAGGGGAAATGAAAAACTGTTTTTT	CASSLVGRGNEKLFF
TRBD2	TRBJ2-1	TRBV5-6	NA	TGTGCCAGCAGCTTGTGGCTAGCGGGAAAGTCGGGCAATGAGCAGTTCTTC	CASSLWLAGKSGNEQFF
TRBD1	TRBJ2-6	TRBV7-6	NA	TGTGCCAGCAGCAACCCGGGACAGGGCTCATCTGGGGCCAACGTCCTGACTTTC	CASSNPGQGSSGANVLTF